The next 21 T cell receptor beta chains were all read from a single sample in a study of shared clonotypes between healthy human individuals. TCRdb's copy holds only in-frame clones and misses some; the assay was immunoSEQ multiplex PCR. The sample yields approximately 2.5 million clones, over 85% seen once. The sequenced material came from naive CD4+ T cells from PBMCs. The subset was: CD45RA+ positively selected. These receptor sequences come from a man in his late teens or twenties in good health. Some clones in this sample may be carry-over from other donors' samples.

The CDR3 DNA is TGTGCCAGTACGGACAGGAACACTGAAGCTTTCTTT. This translates into CASTDRNTEAFF. The genes are TRBV6-5 and TRBJ1-1; weak D call: TRBD1 (6 bases). The V gene's germline CDR1 is MNHEY and CDR2 SVGAGI. V lost 9 bases and J lost 1, with 9 bases in between. This CDR3 contains 12 residues.

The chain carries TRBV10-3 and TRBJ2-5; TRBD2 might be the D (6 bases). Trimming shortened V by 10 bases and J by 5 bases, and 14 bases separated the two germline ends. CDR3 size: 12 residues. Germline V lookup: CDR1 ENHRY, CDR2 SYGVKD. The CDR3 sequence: CASGRGTETQYF. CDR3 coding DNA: TGTGCCAGCGGGCGGGGTACGGAGACCCAGTACTTC.

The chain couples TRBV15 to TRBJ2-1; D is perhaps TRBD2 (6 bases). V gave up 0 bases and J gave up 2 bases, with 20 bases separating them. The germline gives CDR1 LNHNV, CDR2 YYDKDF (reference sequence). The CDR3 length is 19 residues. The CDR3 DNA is TGTGCCACCAGCAGAGATCGAGGGCGAGGGACTCTTCCCTACAATGAGCAGTTCTTC. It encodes CATSRDRGRGTLPYNEQFF.

The CDR3 loop reads CASSRGGFYSYEQYF. The DNA for the CDR3 is TGTGCCAGCAGCCGGGGGGGATTTTACTCCTACGAGCAGTACTTC. This chain joins TRBV7-2 and TRBJ2-7; TRBD2 matches 8 bases. Trimming took 5 bases from V and 0 from J; bases not matched to a gene: 6. Germline values: CDR1 SGHTA, CDR2 FQGNSA. The CDR3 is 15 amino acids.

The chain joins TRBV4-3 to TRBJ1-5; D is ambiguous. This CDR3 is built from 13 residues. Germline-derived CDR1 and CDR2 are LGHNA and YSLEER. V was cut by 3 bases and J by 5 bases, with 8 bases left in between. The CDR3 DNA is TGCGCCAGCAGCCAGGACCCTCATCAGCCCCAGCATTTT. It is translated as CASSQDPHQPQHF.

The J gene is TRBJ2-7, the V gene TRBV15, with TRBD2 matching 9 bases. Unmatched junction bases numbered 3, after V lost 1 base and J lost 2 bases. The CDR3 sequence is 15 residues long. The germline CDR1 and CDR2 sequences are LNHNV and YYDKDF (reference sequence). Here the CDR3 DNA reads TGTGCCACCAGCAGAGGACTAGCGGATACCTACGAGCAGTACTTC. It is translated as CATSRGLADTYEQYF.

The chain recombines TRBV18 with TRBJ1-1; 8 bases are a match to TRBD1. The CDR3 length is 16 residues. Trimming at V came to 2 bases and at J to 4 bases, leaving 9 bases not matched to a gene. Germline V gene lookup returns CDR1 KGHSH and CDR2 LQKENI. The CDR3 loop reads CASSPGQGASVTEAFF. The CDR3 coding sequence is TGTGCCAGCTCACCAGGGCAGGGGGCGTCAGTCACTGAAGCTTTCTTT.

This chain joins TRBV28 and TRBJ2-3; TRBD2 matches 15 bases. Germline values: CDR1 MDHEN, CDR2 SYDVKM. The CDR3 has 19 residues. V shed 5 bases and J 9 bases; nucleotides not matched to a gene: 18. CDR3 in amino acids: CASSRPGLAGGAAPGTQYF. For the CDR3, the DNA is TGTGCCAGCAGTAGACCGGGACTAGCGGGAGGTGCGGCCCCGGGGACGCAGTATTTT.

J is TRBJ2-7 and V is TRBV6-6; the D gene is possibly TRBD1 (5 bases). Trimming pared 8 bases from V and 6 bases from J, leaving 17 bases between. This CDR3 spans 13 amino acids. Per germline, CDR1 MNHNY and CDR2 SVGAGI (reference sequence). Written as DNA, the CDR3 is TGTGCCAGCTCCCCCTTGGGGCCCCGCGAGCAGTACTTC. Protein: CASSPLGPREQYF.

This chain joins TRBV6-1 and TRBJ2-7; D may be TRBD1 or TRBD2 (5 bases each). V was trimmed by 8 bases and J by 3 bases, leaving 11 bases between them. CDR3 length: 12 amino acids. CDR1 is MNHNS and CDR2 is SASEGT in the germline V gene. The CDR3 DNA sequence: TGTGCCAGCTGGGACGGCTACTACGAGCAGTACTTC. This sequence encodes CASWDGYYEQYF.

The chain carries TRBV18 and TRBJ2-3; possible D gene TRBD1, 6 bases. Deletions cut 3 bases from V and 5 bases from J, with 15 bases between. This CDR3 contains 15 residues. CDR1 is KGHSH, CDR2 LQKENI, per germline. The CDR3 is CASSPTTGLVDTQYF. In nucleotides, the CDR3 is TGTGCCAGCTCACCGACAACAGGGTTGGTAGATACGCAGTATTTT. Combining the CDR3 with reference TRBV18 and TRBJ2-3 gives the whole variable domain NAGVMQNPRHLVRRRGQEARLRCSPMKGHSHVYWYRQLPEEGLKFMVYLQKENIIDESGMPKERFSAEFPKEGPSILRIQQVVRGDSAAYFCASSPTTGLVDTQYFGPGTRLTVL.

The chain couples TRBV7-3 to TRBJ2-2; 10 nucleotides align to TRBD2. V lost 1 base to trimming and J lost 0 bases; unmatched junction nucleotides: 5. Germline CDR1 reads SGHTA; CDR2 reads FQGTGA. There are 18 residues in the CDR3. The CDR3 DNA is TGTGCCAGCAGCTTAAAACTAGCGGGACCGCCGAACACCGGGGAGCTGTTTTTT. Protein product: CASSLKLAGPPNTGELFF.

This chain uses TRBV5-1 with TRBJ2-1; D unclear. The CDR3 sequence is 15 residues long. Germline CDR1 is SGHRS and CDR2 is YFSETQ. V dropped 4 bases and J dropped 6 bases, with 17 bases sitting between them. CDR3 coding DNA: TGCGCCAGCAGCGCGAGCCTGGGTCTAGGCAATGAGCAGTTCTTC. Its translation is CASSASLGLGNEQFF.

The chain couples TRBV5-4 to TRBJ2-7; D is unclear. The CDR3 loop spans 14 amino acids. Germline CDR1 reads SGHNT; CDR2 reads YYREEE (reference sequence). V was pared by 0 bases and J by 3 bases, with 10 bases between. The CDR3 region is CASSLAQPNYEQYF. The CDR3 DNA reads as TGTGCCAGCAGCTTGGCGCAGCCCAACTACGAGCAGTACTTC.

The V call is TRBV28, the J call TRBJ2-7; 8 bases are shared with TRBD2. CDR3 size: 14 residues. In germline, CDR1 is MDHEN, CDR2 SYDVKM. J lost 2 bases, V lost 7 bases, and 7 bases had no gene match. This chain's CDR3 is CASTRGGGPYEQYF. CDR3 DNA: TGTGCCAGCACCCGGGGCGGGGGGCCCTACGAGCAGTACTTC.

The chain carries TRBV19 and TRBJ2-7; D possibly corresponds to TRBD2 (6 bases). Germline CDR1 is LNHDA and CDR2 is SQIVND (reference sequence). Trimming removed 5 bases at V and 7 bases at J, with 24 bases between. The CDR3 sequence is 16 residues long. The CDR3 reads CASSPSRNGRIEEQYF. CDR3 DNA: TGTGCCAGTAGTCCTTCCCGAAACGGGAGAATCGAGGAGCAGTACTTC.

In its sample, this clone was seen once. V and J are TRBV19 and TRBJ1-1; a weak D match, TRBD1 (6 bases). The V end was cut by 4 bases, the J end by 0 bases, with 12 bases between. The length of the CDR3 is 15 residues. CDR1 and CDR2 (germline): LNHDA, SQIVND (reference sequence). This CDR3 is CASSTLDSLNTEAFF. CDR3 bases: TGTGCCAGTAGTACCCTGGACAGCCTGAACACTGAAGCTTTCTTT.

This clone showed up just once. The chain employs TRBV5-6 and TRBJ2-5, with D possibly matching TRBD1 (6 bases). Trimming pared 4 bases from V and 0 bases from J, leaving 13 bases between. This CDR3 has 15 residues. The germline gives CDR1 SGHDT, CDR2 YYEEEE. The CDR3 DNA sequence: TGTGCCAGCAGCCAACGTAGGGGGTACCAAGAGACCCAGTACTTC. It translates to CASSQRRGYQETQYF.

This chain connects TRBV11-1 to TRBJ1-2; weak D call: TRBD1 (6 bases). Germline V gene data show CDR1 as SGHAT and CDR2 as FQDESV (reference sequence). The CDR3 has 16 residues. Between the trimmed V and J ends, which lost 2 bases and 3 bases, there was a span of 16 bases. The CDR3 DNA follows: TGTGCCAGCAGCTTAATGTCGGGGGGCGCCGACTATGGCTACACCTTC. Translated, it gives CASSLMSGGADYGYTF.

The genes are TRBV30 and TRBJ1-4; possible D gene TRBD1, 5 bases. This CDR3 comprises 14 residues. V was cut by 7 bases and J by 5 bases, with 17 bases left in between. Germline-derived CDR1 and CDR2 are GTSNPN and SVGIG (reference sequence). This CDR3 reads CASKEGPGNEKLFF. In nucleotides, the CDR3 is TGTGCCTCTAAGGAGGGACCCGGAAATGAAAAACTGTTTTTT.

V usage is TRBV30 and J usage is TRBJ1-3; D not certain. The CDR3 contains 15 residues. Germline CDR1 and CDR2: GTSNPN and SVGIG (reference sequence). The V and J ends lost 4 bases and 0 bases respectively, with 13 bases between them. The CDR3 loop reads CAWTHHSSSGNTIYF. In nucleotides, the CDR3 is TGTGCCTGGACCCATCACTCGTCCTCTGGAAACACCATATATTTT.